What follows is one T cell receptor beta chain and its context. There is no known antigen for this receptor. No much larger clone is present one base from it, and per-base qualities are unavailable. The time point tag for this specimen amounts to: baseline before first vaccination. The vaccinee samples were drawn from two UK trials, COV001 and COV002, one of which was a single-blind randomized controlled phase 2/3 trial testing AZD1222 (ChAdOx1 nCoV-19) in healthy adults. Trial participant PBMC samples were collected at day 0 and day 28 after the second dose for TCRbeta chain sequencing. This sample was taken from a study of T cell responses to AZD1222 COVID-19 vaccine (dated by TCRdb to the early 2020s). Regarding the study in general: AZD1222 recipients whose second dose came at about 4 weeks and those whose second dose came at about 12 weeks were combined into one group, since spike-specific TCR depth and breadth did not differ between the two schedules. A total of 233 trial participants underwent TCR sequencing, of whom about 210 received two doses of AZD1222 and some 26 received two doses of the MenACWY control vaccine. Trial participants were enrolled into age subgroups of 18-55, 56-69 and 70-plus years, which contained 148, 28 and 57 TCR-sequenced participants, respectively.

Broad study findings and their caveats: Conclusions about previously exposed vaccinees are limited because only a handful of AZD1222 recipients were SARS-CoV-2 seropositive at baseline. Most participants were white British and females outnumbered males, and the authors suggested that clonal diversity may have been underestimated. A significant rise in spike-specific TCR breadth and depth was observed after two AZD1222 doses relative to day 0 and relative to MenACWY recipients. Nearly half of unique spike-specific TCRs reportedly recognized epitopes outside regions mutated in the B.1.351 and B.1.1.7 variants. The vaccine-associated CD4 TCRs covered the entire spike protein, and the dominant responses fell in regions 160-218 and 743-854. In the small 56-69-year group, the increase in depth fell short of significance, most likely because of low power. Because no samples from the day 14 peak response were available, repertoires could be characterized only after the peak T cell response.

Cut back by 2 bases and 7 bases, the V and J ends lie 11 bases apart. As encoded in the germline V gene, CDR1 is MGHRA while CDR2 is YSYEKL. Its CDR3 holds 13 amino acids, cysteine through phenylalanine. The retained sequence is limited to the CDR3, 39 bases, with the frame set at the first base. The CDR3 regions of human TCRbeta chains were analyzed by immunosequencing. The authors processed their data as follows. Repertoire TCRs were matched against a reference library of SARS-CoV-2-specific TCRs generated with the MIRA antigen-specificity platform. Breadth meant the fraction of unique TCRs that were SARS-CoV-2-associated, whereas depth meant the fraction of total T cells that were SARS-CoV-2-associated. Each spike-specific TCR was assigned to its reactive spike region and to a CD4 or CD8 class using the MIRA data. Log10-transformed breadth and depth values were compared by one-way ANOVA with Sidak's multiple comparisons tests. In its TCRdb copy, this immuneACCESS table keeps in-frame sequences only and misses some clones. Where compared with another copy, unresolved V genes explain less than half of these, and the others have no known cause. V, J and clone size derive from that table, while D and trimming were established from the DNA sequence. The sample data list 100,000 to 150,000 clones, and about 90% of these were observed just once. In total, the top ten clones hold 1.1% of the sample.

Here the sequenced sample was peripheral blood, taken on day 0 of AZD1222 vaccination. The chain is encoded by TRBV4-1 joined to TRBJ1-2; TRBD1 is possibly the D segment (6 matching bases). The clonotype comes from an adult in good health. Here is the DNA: TGCGCCAGCAGCCAACAGGGGCTTGTTGGCTACACCTTC. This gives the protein CASSQQGLVGYTF.